This T cell receptor (beta chain) was sequenced during a study of CD4 T cells in relation to SARS-CoV-2 and coronaviruses. Sequencing was performed with immunoSEQ multiplex PCR; in TCRdb, only in-frame clones are kept and a portion is missing. This sample has some 40,000 clones, with over 75% found just once. A remark on this clone: Its antigen is unidentified.

The CDR3 is 18 amino acids. V lost 0 bases and J lost 4, with 22 bases in between. Germline V gene data show CDR1 as SGHNT and CDR2 as YYREEE (reference sequence). Sequences were obtained from memory CD4+ T cells from PBMCs, cultured in vitro. This clonotype was sampled from an adult with COVID-19. The chain is built from TRBV5-4 and TRBJ1-2; a possible D gene is TRBD1 (5 bases). The DNA for the CDR3 is TGTGCCAGCAGCTTGGTTCTGGCAGATCGTCGGGGGTCCTATGGCTACACCTTC. Its protein product is CASSLVLADRRGSYGYTF.